One and the same sample provided the 21 T cell receptor beta chains below, sequenced in a study of T cells in localized non-small cell lung cancer. Some clones are missing from TCRdb's copy, which holds only in-frame ones; the method was immunoSEQ multiplex PCR. The sample contains fewer than 100,000 clones, about 91% of which appear only once. The source material was peripheral blood, sampled before any cancer treatment. The source of these receptors is a man between 35 and 75 years old with stage I squamous cell lung carcinoma.

The chain carries TRBV27 and TRBJ2-5; no firm D call. CDR3 size: 14 residues. Germline CDR1 MNHEY, CDR2 SMNVEV (reference sequence). V was cut by 6 bases and J by 4 bases, with 15 bases left in between. In nucleotides, the CDR3 is TGTGCCAGCAGCACCAGTTTGGAAAGAGAGACCCAGTACTTC. As protein: CASSTSLERETQYF.

The genes are TRBV7-9 and TRBJ1-6; D gene uncertain. Trimming pared 2 bases from V and 0 bases from J, leaving 11 bases between. The CDR3 covers 17 residues. Germline values: CDR1 SEHNR, CDR2 FQNEAQ (reference sequence). CDR3 loop: CASSLSTGSSYNSPLHF. The CDR3 region has the DNA TGTGCCAGCAGCTTATCTACGGGGAGCTCCTATAATTCACCCCTCCACTTT.

The chain employs TRBV6-1 and TRBJ1-4; TRBD1 matches 8 bases. Per the germline V gene, CDR1 is MNHNS and CDR2 is SASEGT. The V gene end was trimmed by 8 bases and the J gene end by 8 bases; junction bases not matched to a gene: 7. This CDR3 contains 13 residues. Written as DNA, the CDR3 is TGTGCCAGCGGACAGGGTCTGATAGAAAAACTGTTTTTT. Translated: CASGQGLIEKLFF.

V and J are TRBV5-4 and TRBJ1-1; 10 bases map to TRBD1. Germline values: CDR1 SGHNT, CDR2 YYREEE (reference sequence). There are 16 residues in the CDR3. J lost 4 bases, V lost 4 bases, and 10 bases had no gene match. This chain's CDR3 is CASSPRQGARGTEAFF. The CDR3 DNA follows: TGTGCCAGCAGCCCCCGACAGGGGGCACGGGGCACTGAAGCTTTCTTT.

The chain links TRBV5-6 to TRBJ1-3, with 10 bases fitting TRBD1. The CDR3 spans 16 residues. The V and J ends lost 1 base and 4 bases, in that order; junction bases with no gene match: 5. Germline lookup yields CDR1 SGHDT and CDR2 YYEEEE. The CDR3 spells CASSLQGQGYGNTIYF. CDR3 DNA sequence: TGTGCCAGCAGCTTGCAGGGACAGGGGTACGGAAACACCATATATTTT.

This chain links TRBV19 with TRBJ1-6; D remains ambiguous. The length of the CDR3 is 17 residues. In germline, CDR1 is LNHDA, CDR2 SQIVND (reference sequence). V was pared by 1 base and J by 6 bases, with 16 bases between. CDR3 sequence (DNA): TGTGCCAGTAGTATAGGAGTTGCACGGCAGACTAATTCACCCCTCCACTTT. This sequence encodes CASSIGVARQTNSPLHF.

The rearrangement links TRBV19 to TRBJ1-2; TRBD1 is a possible D gene (5 bases). V lost 3 bases and J 8 bases, leaving 16 bases between the germline ends. The CDR3 has 14 amino acids. In germline, CDR1 is LNHDA, CDR2 SQIVND (reference sequence). The CDR3 DNA sequence: TGTGCCAGTAGTATCCGGACATCGAGGAGAGGCTACACCTTC. As protein: CASSIRTSRRGYTF. The full variable domain, its missing parts supplied by reference TRBV19 and TRBJ1-2, is DGGITQSPKYLFRKEGQNVTLSCEQNLNHDAMYWYRQDPGQGLRLIYYSQIVNDFQKGDIAEGYSVSREKKESFPLTVTSAQKNPTAFYLCASSIRTSRRGYTFGSGTRLTVV.

This chain joins TRBV7-2 and TRBJ1-2, with D perhaps TRBD1 (6 bases). Trimming shortened V by 5 bases and J by 4 bases, and 8 bases separated the two germline ends. Germline loops: CDR1 SGHTA, CDR2 FQGNSA. The length of the CDR3 is 12 residues. Here the CDR3 DNA reads TGTGCCAGCAGCGAGGACAGCTATGGCTACACCTTC. As protein: CASSEDSYGYTF. Combining the CDR3 with reference TRBV7-2 and TRBJ1-2 gives the whole variable domain GAGVSQSPSNKVTEKGKDVELRCDPISGHTALYWYRQSLGQGLEFLIYFQGNSAPDKSGLPSDRFSAERTGGSVSTLTIQRTQQEDSAVYLCASSEDSYGYTFGSGTRLTVV.

CDR3 amino acids: CASSEDGQGLIDTIYF. The CDR3 DNA reads TGTGCCAGCAGTGAAGACGGACAGGGTCTGATAGACACCATATATTTT. V gene TRBV2 combines with J gene TRBJ1-3; TRBD1 agrees at 8 bases. CDR3 size: 16 residues. Germline CDR1 SNHLY, CDR2 FYNNEI. After removal of 1 base from V and 8 bases from J, the junction contained 10 bases not matched to a gene.

This chain joins TRBV9 and TRBJ2-1; D unclear. V was pared by 5 bases and J by 6 bases, with 6 bases between. This CDR3 has 11 residues. Germline lookup yields CDR1 SGDLS and CDR2 YYNGEE. CDR3 nucleotide sequence: TGTGCCAGCAGTCGTCTCAATGAGCAGTTCTTC. Amino acids: CASSRLNEQFF.

This chain connects TRBV9 to TRBJ2-3, with D possibly matching TRBD1 (5 bases). Trimming cost V 4 bases and J 4 bases, with 16 bases left between them. The V gene's germline CDR1 is SGDLS and CDR2 YYNGEE. This CDR3 is built from 15 residues. This chain's CDR3 is CASSISGYVSDTQYF. As DNA, the CDR3 is TGTGCCAGCAGCATTTCAGGGTACGTTTCAGATACGCAGTATTTT.

A single count supports this clone. The DNA of the CDR3 is TGTGCCAGCAGCCTTCAGGCCCTAGACACTGAAGCTTTCTTT. Its translation is CASSLQALDTEAFF. V is TRBV7-9 and J is TRBJ1-1, with D uncertain. The CDR3 is 14 residues long. Germline assignment: CDR1 SEHNR and CDR2 FQNEAQ (reference sequence). Trimming cost V 5 bases and J 3 bases, with 13 bases left between them.

This chain uses TRBV19 with TRBJ1-3; D not certain. V was shortened by 7 bases and J by 0 bases, with 13 bases between the two germline ends. The CDR3 length is 15 residues. Germline lookup yields CDR1 LNHDA and CDR2 SQIVND (reference sequence). CDR3 amino acids: CASNLDRSSGNTIYF. The CDR3 nucleotides read TGTGCCAGTAACCTCGACCGTAGCTCTGGAAACACCATATATTTT.

The V and J genes are TRBV7-9 and TRBJ1-1; 8 bases align to TRBD1. The CDR3 extends over 15 amino acids. Trimming removed 2 bases from V and 11 bases from J; junction bases left unmatched: 13. Germline CDR1 is SEHNR and CDR2 is FQNEAQ (reference sequence). In nucleotides, the CDR3 is TGTGCCAGCAGCTTAACGCTCACAGGGGGAGCCGCGGCTTTCTTT. Encoded protein: CASSLTLTGGAAAFF. Full variable domain (rest looked up from reference TRBV7-9 and TRBJ1-1): DTGVSQNPRHKITKRGQNVTFRCDPISEHNRLYWYRQTLGQGPEFLTYFQNEAQLEKSRLLSDRFSAERPKGSFSTLEIQRTEQGDSAMYLCASSLTLTGGAAAFFGQGTRLTVV.

The chain uses TRBV5-1 and TRBJ1-1, with 8 bases identical to TRBD1. The germline V gene encodes CDR1 SGHRS and CDR2 YFSETQ. V trimming: 0 bases; J trimming: 6 bases; junction bases outside the gene matches: 7. The CDR3 runs to 15 residues. CDR3 sequence: CASSLVAGGSAEAFF. DNA for the CDR3: TGCGCCAGCAGCTTGGTGGCAGGGGGCAGCGCTGAAGCTTTCTTT.

V gene TRBV30 combines with J gene TRBJ1-5; weak D call: TRBD1 (5 bases). With 2 bases removed from V and 6 bases from J, the gap between germline ends came to 11 bases. Germline V gene data show CDR1 as GTSNPN and CDR2 as SVGIG (reference sequence). The CDR3 runs to 13 residues. The CDR3 coding sequence is TGTGCCTGGAGTCTGGGGGTTGCTCAGCCCCAGCATTTT. It translates to CAWSLGVAQPQHF.

The J gene is TRBJ1-1, the V gene TRBV4-3; possibly TRBD1 for D (5 bases). CDR1 and CDR2 from the germline V gene are LGHNA and YSLEER. V was cut by 0 bases and J by 6 bases, with 14 bases left in between. The CDR3 consists of 15 residues. In DNA, the CDR3 is TGCGCCAGCAGCCAAGATTATCGACAGTTGCCTGAAGCTTTCTTT. It encodes CASSQDYRQLPEAFF.

This clone has only a few counts. The chain recombines TRBV6-1 with TRBJ1-5; D is ambiguous. The CDR3 is 12 amino acids. V lost 6 bases and J lost 4, with 7 bases in between. Germline CDR1 reads MNHNS; CDR2 reads SASEGT. This CDR3 reads CASRERNQPQHF. Written as DNA, the CDR3 is TGTGCCAGCAGGGAGAGAAATCAGCCCCAGCATTTT.

The chain recombines TRBV20-1 with TRBJ2-7; D uncertain. Germline CDR1 is DFQATT and CDR2 is SNEGSKA (reference sequence). Trimming took off 5 bases at V and 3 bases at J, with 8 bases between the two ends. The CDR3 is 11 residues long. CDR3 sequence (DNA): TGCAGTGCTGGAAGAAGCTACGAGCAGTACTTC. It encodes CSAGRSYEQYF.

This clone was observed a single time. This CDR3 is CASSFASGGPTYQETQYF. DNA of the CDR3: TGCGCCAGCAGCTTTGCTAGCGGGGGGCCTACATACCAAGAGACCCAGTACTTC. The chain carries TRBV5-1 and TRBJ2-5; 11 bases are a match to TRBD2. With 2 bases clipped from V and 0 bases from J, the junction kept 9 bases outside the gene matches. The CDR3 has 18 amino acids. Germline V lookup: CDR1 SGHRS, CDR2 YFSETQ.

V gene TRBV7-8 combines with J gene TRBJ2-1, with a possible D match to TRBD1 (6 bases). V shed 1 base and J shed 2 bases, with 12 bases lying between them. This CDR3 contains 16 residues. Germline-derived CDR1 and CDR2 are SGHVS and FQNEAQ. The CDR3 DNA reads as TGTGCCAGCAGCTTAGTTAGACAGGTGACCTACAATGAGCAGTTCTTC. Amino acids: CASSLVRQVTYNEQFF.